This TCR beta chain derives from a study of blood T cell repertoires in COVID-19. Study context: T cells, B-cell-depleted T cells, or PBMCs provided the cDNA or gDNA that served as material.

Authors' methods: Scientists estimated how many nucleated cells there were by amplifying reference gene primers. Generated by immunoSEQ multiplex PCR, the TCRdb table keeps only in-frame clones and is missing some. V, J and clone size are those of that table, while D and trimming were read from the DNA. The sample lists about 45,000 clones, about 92% occurring once. Germline values: CDR1 SGHTA, CDR2 FQGNSA. V gave up 5 bases and J gave up 9 bases; unmatched junction bases: 7. CDR3 length: 13 amino acids. Source material: peripheral blood. The sequence was obtained from a human donor in a cohort sampled during active COVID-19. The chain combines TRBV7-2 with TRBJ2-7; 10 bases align to TRBD1. This CDR3 is CASSPGTGAWQYF. As DNA, the CDR3 is TGTGCCAGCAGCCCCGGGACAGGGGCATGGCAGTACTTC.